This T cell receptor (beta chain) derives from a study of cytomegalovirus exposure and HLA in healthy donors. Remarks on this clone: As yet, its antigen is unknown.

The PCR contained 60 Vbeta and 13 Jbeta primers. Data came from immunoSEQ multiplex PCR; TCRdb stores just in-frame clones and leaves some out. The table includes 80,000 to 130,000 clones, over 60% detected once. The germline V gene encodes CDR1 LNHDA and CDR2 SQIVND (reference sequence). This CDR3 region has 17 residues. V lost 4 bases, J lost 0 bases, and 6 bases stayed unmatched. Overall study findings and caveats: In a later analysis, V- and J-gene trimming of beta chains associated with a DCLRE1C missense variant, replicated independently.

The clonotype originates from a female donor in good health and CMV-seropositive. The sequencing sample was made of PBMCs. The V gene is TRBV19, the J gene TRBJ1-6; 7 bases align to TRBD1. The CDR3 is CASSNRDRVSYNSPLHF. The CDR3 DNA reads TGTGCCAGTAGTAACCGGGACAGAGTCTCCTATAATTCACCCCTCCACTTT.